The entry below gives a single T cell receptor beta chain sequence along with its context. Its target is not known. V lost 4 bases and J lost 6, with 16 bases in between. In germline, CDR1 is MGHRA, CDR2 YSYEKL. This CDR3 has 14 residues. The sample belongs to a study of T-cell memory formation after mild COVID-19. Findings of the study overall: The appearance of some responding clones in pre-infection memory suggested that cross-reactive memory joined. Clones that contracted from day 15 to 85 had balanced CD4/CD8; later expanders were CD4+ biased. Chiefly within CM and EM were the contracting CD4+ clones; CD8+ ones were within EMRA.

Libraries for TCRalpha and TCRbeta carried sample barcodes and unique molecular identifiers via 5'RACE. TCRdb called the 5' RACE reads again in MiXCR, with one record for every CDR3 protein. The sample shows 270,000 or so distinct CDR3 sequences, around 15% of them seen only once. The origin of this receptor is a man between 18 and 29 years old who had mild COVID-19 (a few samples of this study predate the infection). Cell type and time point are not known. The chain uses TRBV4-1 and TRBJ2-7; D gene unclear. Specimen: PBMCs or a T cell subset sorted from them (not recorded which). The CDR3 here is CASSRELVGREQYF. The CDR3 DNA reads TGCGCCAGCAGCCGCGAACTCGTAGGGCGCGAGCAGTACTTC.